The 5 T cell receptor beta chains in this list originate from one sample, sequenced in a study of T cells in Graves' hyperthyroidism and ophthalmopathy. Amplified regions were TCR beta CDR3 sequences from RNA transcripts. The study used the HTBI primer set for a first-round RT-PCR of the TCR CDR3. Using its own MiXCR run on the multiplex PCR reads, TCRdb lists one record per CDR3 protein. The repertoire holds about 500,000 distinct CDR3 sequences, with approximately 16% as singletons. The sequenced sample was blood. These receptors were collected from a woman aged 18-30 years with Graves' hyperthyroidism.

This chain links TRBV4-3 with TRBJ2-3; D gene unclear. The CDR3 spans 16 residues. Germline lookup yields CDR1 LGHNA and CDR2 YSLEER. Trimming stripped 5 bases from V and 2 bases from J, with 17 bases between. The CDR3 nucleotides are TGCGCCAGCAGCTTTGCCATTACTCGACACACAGATACGCAGTATTTT. Translation: CASSFAITRHTDTQYF.

This clonotype was counted between two and nine times. Possible read error: a much larger clone is one base away. This chain uses TRBV7-2 with TRBJ1-1; D may be TRBD1 (6 bases). With 6 bases removed from V and 6 bases from J, the gap between germline ends came to 20 bases. The CDR3 extends over 15 amino acids. Germline lookup yields CDR1 SGHTA and CDR2 FQGNSA. The CDR3 sequence is CASSEPGTRRPEAFF. The CDR3 DNA is TGTGCCAGCAGTGAACCCGGGACAAGGAGGCCTGAAGCTTTCTTT.

This clonotype was picked up many times. The CDR3 region is CASSPRDTVKLFF. The CDR3 DNA sequence: TGTGCCAGCAGCCCCCGGGACACCGTAAAACTGTTTTTT. The J gene is TRBJ1-4, the V gene TRBV7-2, with D possibly being TRBD1 (6 bases). Trimming cost V 5 bases and J 10 bases, with 14 bases left between them. The CDR3 totals 13 residues. CDR1 is SGHTA and CDR2 is FQGNSA in the germline V gene.

CDR3 DNA: TGTGCTAGTGGTTCTTTGACTAGCGGGGTGGGGTCCTACAATGAGCAGTTCTTC. Protein sequence: CASGSLTSGVGSYNEQFF. This sequence joins TRBV12-5 and TRBJ2-1, with 11 nucleotides matching TRBD2. Per germline, CDR1 LGHNT and CDR2 FRNRAP. V was pared by 4 bases and J by 1 base, with 9 bases of the junction left unmatched. CDR3 length: 18 residues.

The rearrangement links TRBV25-1 to TRBJ2-2; TRBD2 matches 7 bases. The CDR3 is made up of 12 amino acids. After removal of 7 bases from V and 7 bases from J, the junction contained 3 bases not matched to a gene. Germline V gene sequence: CDR1 MGHDK, CDR2 SYGVNS. The CDR3: CASTSGNGELFF. CDR3 sequence (DNA): TGTGCCAGCACCAGCGGGAACGGGGAGCTGTTTTTT.